This T cell receptor beta chain was documented in a study of blood T cell repertoires in COVID-19. With V trimmed by 6 bases and J by 1 base, 3 bases remained unmatched. The CDR3 runs to 15 residues. Germline V CDR1 and CDR2: KGHSH, LQKENI. Original handling: Reference gene primers were amplified, and this amplification served to estimate nucleated cell counts. Repertoires were generated with immunoSEQ multiplex PCR, while TCRdb's copy carries only in-frame clones and drops some. The V and J calls and clone size are taken from that table; D and trimming were inferred from the DNA. The sample lists under 350,000 clones, 85% to 90% occurring once. A few counts support this clone.

This clonotype was sampled from a human donor in a cohort sampled during active COVID-19. The chain is built from TRBV18 and TRBJ2-1; 10 positions match TRBD2. Material for sequencing was peripheral blood. CDR3 coding DNA: TGTGCCAGCTCGGTAGCGGGAGGTTCCTACAATGAGCAGTTCTTC. Protein: CASSVAGGSYNEQFF.